This TCR beta chain derives from a study of OX40 agonist ivuxolimab in advanced cancers. Study in general: Age averaged about 62 years (range roughly 23 to 79), and more than 80% were male.

Germline V lookup: CDR1 LGHNA, CDR2 YSLEER. This CDR3 has 17 residues. The V and J ends lost 3 bases and 3 bases respectively, with 17 bases between them. Study outcomes and limitations: Researchers report that CD8+ T cells had, on average, more expanded clones than CD4+. Near-lowest levels of clonal expansion characterized partial responders at 0.1-3.0 mg/kg.

Method: immunoSEQ multiplex PCR; TCRdb's copy keeps in-frame clones and lacks some. Seen here are about 82,000 clones, 90% observed once, and the top ten hold 0.3% to 0.45%. Concerning this clone: Its specificity is unknown.

The chain combines TRBV4-3 with TRBJ2-2; no reliable D call. The receptor comes from an adult with an advanced solid tumor such as melanoma, head and neck, liver or kidney cancer. Sequences were derived from CD4+ or CD8+ T cells sorted from blood, sampled in a trial of the OX40 agonist ivuxolimab. CDR3 bases: TGCGCCAGCAGCCAGGCCCTGGAGTCCGAACACACCGGGGAGCTGTTTTTT. Protein product: CASSQALESEHTGELFF.